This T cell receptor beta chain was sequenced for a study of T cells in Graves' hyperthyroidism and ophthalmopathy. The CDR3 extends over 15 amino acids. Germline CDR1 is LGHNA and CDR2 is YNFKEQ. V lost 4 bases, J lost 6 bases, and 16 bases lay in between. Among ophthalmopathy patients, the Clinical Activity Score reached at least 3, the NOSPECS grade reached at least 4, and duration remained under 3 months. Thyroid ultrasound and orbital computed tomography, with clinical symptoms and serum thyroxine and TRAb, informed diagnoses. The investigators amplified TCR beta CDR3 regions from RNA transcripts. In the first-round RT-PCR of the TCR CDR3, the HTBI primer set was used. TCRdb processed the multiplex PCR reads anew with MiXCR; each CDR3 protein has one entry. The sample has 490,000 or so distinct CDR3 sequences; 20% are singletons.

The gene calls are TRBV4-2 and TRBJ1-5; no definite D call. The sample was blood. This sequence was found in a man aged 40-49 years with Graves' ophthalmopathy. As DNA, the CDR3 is TGTGCCAGCAGCCCAGATCTCCAGGAAGGTCAGCCCCAGCATTTT. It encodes CASSPDLQEGQPQHF.